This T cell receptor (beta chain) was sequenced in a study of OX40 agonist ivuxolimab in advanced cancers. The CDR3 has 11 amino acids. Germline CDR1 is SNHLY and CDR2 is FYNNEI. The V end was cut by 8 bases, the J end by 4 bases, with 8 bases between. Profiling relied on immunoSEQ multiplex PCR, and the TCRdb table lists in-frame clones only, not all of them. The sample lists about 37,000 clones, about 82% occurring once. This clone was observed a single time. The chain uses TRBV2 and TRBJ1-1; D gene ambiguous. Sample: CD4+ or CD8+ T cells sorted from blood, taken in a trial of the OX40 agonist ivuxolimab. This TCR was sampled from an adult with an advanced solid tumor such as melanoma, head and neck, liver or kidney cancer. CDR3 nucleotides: TGTGCCAGCCCTATACGCACTGAAGCTTTCTTT. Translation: CASPIRTEAFF.